Below, one TCR beta chain is given with its context. Its antigen is unknown. The ends were cut back, 6 bases at V and 1 base at J, with 18 bases in the middle. The CDR3 totals 15 residues. Looked up from germline, CDR1 is SQVTM and CDR2 is ANQGSEA. The sample comes from a study of graft-versus-host responses after intestinal transplantation. Study-wide context: Transplants were multivisceral, liver-intestinal, or isolated intestinal. Anti-thymocyte globulin induction was given to all recipients, followed by tacrolimus and steroids for around three years.

Findings of the study overall: Recipient marrow contained GvH clones, some of which appeared first in ileum or blood.

Method: immunoSEQ multiplex PCR; TCRdb's copy keeps in-frame clones and lacks some. The sample contains tens of thousands of clones, about 95% of which appear only once. This TCR derives from a human donor who was the organ donor for an intestinal transplant. The sample was unstimulated CD8+ T cells sorted from spleen or lymph node cells, taken before transplant. This chain links TRBV29-1 with TRBJ1-1; D is unclear. The CDR3 protein is CSVVKSAGRNTEAFF. CDR3 nucleotides: TGCAGCGTGGTGAAGAGCGCAGGCCGGAACACTGAAGCTTTCTTT.